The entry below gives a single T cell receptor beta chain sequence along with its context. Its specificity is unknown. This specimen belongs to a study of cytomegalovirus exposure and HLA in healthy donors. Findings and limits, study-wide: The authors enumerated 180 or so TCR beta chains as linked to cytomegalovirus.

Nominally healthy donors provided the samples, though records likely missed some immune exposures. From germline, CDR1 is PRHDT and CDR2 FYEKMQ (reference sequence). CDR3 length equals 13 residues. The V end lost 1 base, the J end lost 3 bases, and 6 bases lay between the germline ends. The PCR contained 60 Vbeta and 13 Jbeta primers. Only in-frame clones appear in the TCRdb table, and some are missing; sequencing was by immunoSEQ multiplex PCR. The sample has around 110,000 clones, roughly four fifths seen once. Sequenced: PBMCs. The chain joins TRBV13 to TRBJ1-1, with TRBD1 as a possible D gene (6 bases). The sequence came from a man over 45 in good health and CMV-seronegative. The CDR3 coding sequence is TGTGCCAGCAGCTTAGCAGGGGACACTGAAGCTTTCTTT. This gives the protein CASSLAGDTEAFF.